This TCR beta chain was retrieved from a study of cytomegalovirus exposure and HLA in healthy donors. Regarding the study as a whole: In a later analysis, CMV-associated beta chains were mostly HLA-associated, it appeared. In vitro data verified a few CMV-associated chains as specific for CMV antigens. The study labeled around 160 TCR beta chains cytomegalovirus-associated. Relative to the roughly 690-donor mean, N-insertions were reportedly fewer in an Asian-associated ancestry cluster in a later analysis.

Note on this clone: The antigen remains unidentified.

In the PCR, 60 Vbeta and 13 Jbeta primers were used. The protocol was immunoSEQ multiplex PCR, while the TCRdb copy is restricted to in-frame clones and leaves out a portion. The data hold 150,000 to 200,000 clones, with around three quarters observed a single time. The ends lost 1 base at V and 6 bases at J; junction bases unmatched: 3. Germline V lookup: CDR1 SEHNR, CDR2 FQNEAQ (reference sequence). The CDR3 loop spans 13 amino acids. Sequenced material: PBMCs. The TCR comes from a man in his forties or fifties in good health and CMV-seronegative. The genes are TRBV7-9 and TRBJ2-7; 7 bases align to TRBD1. CDR3 DNA sequence: TGTGCCAGCAGCTTAGAGGCAGGGGGCGAGCAGTACTTC. Translated, it gives CASSLEAGGEQYF. Supplemented by reference TRBV7-9 and TRBJ2-7, the full variable domain reads DTGVSQNPRHKITKRGQNVTFRCDPISEHNRLYWYRQTLGQGPEFLTYFQNEAQLEKSRLLSDRFSAERPKGSFSTLEIQRTEQGDSAMYLCASSLEAGGEQYFGPGTRLTVT.